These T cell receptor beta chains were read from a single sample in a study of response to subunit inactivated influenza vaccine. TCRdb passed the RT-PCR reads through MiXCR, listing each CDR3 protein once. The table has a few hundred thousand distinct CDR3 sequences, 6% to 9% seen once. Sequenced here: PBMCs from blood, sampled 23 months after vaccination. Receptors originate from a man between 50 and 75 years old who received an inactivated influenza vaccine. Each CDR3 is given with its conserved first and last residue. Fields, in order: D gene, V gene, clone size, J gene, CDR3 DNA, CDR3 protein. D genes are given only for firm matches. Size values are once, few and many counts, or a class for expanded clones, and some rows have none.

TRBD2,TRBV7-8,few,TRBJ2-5,TGTGCCAGCAGCCATTTAGCGGGGGCTCAAGAGACCCAGTACTTC,CASSHLAGAQETQYF
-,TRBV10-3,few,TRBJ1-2,TGTGCCATCAGTGGCATCCGGGCCGATTATGGCTACACCTTC,CAISGIRADYGYTF
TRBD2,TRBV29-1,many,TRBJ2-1,TGCAGCGTTACTCCGGGACTAGCGGTAGACAATGAGCAGTTCTTC,CSVTPGLAVDNEQFF
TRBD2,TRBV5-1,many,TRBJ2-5,TGCGCCAGCAGCGGAGGGACTAGCCAAGAGACCCAGTACTTC,CASSGGTSQETQYF
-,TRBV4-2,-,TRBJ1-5,TGTGCCAGCAGCCAAGAAGATCAGCCCCAGCATTTT,CASSQEDQPQHF
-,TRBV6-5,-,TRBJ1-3,TGTGCCAGCAGTTACCGTCAGGCAGGAAACACCATATATTTT,CASSYRQAGNTIYF
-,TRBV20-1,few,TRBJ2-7,TGCAGTGCTAGAGATCCCCTCTACGAGCAGTACTTC,CSARDPLYEQYF
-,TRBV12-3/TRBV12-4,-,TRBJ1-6,TGTGCCAGCAGTTTGGGGGAGGGAACAGGCCTCCACTTT,CASSLGEGTGLHF
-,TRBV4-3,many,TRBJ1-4,TGCGCCAGCAGCCAAGAGGGCAGGGAGGCTAATGAAAAACTGTTTTTT,CASSQEGREANEKLFF
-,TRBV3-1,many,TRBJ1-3,TGTGCCAGCAGCTATGGAGGGCGCCTTAACTCTGGAAACACCATATATTTT,CASSYGGRLNSGNTIYF
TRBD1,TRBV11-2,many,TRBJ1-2,TGTGCCAGCAGCGTCGGGACAGGGGGCGGCTATGACACCTTC,CASSVGTGGGYDTF
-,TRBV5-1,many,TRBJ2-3,TGCGCCAGCAGCTTGGCGGGGCCCACAGATACGCAGTATTTT,CASSLAGPTDTQYF
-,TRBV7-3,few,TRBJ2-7,TGTGCCAGCAGCCCTTCGACAGGCGACTCCTACGAGCAGTACTTC,CASSPSTGDSYEQYF
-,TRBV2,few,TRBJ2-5,TGTGCCAGCAACGGCGGCGGCTTCCAAGAGACCCAGTACTTC,CASNGGGFQETQYF
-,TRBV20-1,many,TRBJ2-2,TGCAGTGCCCCCCCGTTAGAGGGGAACACCGGGGAGCTGTTTTTT,CSAPPLEGNTGELFF
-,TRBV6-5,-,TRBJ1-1,TGTGCCAGCAGATACAGAATAATGAACACTGAAGCTTTCTTT,CASRYRIMNTEAFF
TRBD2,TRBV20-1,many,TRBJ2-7,TGCAGCCCGATAGCGGGGGCCGACTCCTACGAGCAGTACTTC,CSPIAGADSYEQYF
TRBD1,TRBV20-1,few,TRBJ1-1,TGCAGTGGCTCGACAGGGGGTATCCCTGAAGCTTTCTTT,CSGSTGGIPEAFF
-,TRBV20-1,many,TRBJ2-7,TGCAGTGCTTGGCGGAGAGGGAGCTCCTACGAGCAGTACTTC,CSAWRRGSSYEQYF
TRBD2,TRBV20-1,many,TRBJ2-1,TGCAGTGCTACCTCCGTATGGGGAAGCGGGAGGGGCGGGAATGAGCAGTTCTTC,CSATSVWGSGRGGNEQFF
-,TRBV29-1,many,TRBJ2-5,TGCAGCGTTGTTTTTAGCCAAGAGACCCAGTACTTC,CSVVFSQETQYF
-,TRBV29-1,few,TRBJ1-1,TGCAGCGTTGAGGTCCCAGGAGCGAACACTGAAGCTTTCTTT,CSVEVPGANTEAFF
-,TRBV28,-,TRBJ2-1,TGTGCCAGCAGCGCCTCGTCCAGAACCTACAATGAGCAGTTCTTC,CASSASSRTYNEQFF
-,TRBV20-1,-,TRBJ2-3,TGCAGTGCTAGAGATCGCAGAAGAACGAGCACAGATACGCAGTATTTT,CSARDRRRTSTDTQYF
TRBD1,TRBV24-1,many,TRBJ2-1,TGTGCCACCAGTGAGGCTCCCATACAGGGGGCTTTCTACAATGAGCAGTTCTTC,CATSEAPIQGAFYNEQFF
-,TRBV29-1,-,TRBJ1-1,TGCAGCGGATCACAGACCAATGCTGAAGCTTTCTTT,CSGSQTNAEAFF
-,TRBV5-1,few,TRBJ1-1,TGCGCCAGCAGCTTGGGTCTGGGGGCCATGAACACTGAAGCTTTCTTT,CASSLGLGAMNTEAFF
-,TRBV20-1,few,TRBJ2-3,TGCAGTGCTAGAGATGGGGCTAGCAGCGATACGCAGTATTTT,CSARDGASSDTQYF
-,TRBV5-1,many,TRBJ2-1,TGCGCCAGCAGCCCCATTGCAGGGGTCAATGAGCAGTTCTTC,CASSPIAGVNEQFF
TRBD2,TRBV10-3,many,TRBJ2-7,TGTGCCATCAGTGAGTCAACTAGCGGGGGTGACGAGCAGTACTTC,CAISESTSGGDEQYF
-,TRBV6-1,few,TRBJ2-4,TGTGCCAGCAGTGATGTTCGGACAGTAGCCAAAAACATTCAGTACTTC,CASSDVRTVAKNIQYF
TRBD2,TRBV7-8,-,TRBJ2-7,TGTGCCAGCAGCCCCCGGGGCGGGGGAACCTACGAGCAGTACTTC,CASSPRGGGTYEQYF
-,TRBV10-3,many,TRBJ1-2,TGTGCCATCAGTGAGTCAATATCTGGGGTATACGGCTACACCTTC,CAISESISGVYGYTF
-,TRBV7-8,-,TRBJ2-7,TGTGCCAGCAGCTTAGAGGACAGCTTCTACGAGCAGTACTTC,CASSLEDSFYEQYF
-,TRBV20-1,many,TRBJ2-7,TGCAGTGCTAGCCCCCTAGCGCACTTC,CSASPLAHF
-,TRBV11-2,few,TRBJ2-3,TGTGCCAGCAGCCCTCGTCGGGGGGATACGCAGTATTTT,CASSPRRGDTQYF
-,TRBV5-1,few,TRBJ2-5,TGCGCCAGCAGGGTCCCATCCGAGGAGACCCAGTACTTC,CASRVPSEETQYF
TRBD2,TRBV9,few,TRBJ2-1,TGTGCCAGCAGCGTAGAAGGGACTAGCTACAATGAGCAGTTCTTC,CASSVEGTSYNEQFF
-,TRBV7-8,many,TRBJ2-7,TGTGCCAGCAGCTTAGCTGCAGGCTCTTGGAACGAGCAGTACTTC,CASSLAAGSWNEQYF
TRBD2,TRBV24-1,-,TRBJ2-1,TGTGCCACGGGGACTAGCGGGAGCAATGAGCAGTTCTTC,CATGTSGSNEQFF
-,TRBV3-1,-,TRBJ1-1,TGTGCCAGCGGGAAAGGGGGCACTGAAGCTTTCTTT,CASGKGGTEAFF
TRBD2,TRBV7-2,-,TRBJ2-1,TGTGCCAGCAGCTTAGAAACCGGGAGGGCCTCGGTCTTC,CASSLETGRASVF
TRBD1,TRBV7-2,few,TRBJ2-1,TGTGCCAGCAGTAGACGTGCCGGGACAGGGCAAGGGAATGAGCAGTTCTTC,CASSRRAGTGQGNEQFF
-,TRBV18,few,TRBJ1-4,TGTGCCAGCTCACCACCAGGCTCTGCTGAAAAACTGTTTTTT,CASSPPGSAEKLFF